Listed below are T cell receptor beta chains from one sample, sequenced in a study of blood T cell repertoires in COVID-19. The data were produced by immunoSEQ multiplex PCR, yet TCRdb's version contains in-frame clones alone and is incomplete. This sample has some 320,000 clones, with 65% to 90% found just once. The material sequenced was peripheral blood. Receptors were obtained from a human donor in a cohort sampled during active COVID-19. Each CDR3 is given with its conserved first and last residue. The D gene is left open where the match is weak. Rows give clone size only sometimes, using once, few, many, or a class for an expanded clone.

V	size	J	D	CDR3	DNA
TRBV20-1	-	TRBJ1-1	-	CSARGGAEAFF	TGCAGTGCTAGAGGGGGCGCTGAAGCTTTCTTT
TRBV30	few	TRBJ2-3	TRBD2	CAWSGGLAGTDTQYF	TGTGCCTGGAGTGGGGGACTAGCGGGTACAGATACGCAGTATTTT
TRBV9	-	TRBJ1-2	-	CASSVYSGRRANYGYTF	TGTGCCAGCAGCGTTTATTCCGGTCGTCGAGCTAACTATGGCTACACCTTC
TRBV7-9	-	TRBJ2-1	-	CASRRGTSLPGEQFF	TGTGCCAGCAGGAGAGGGACTTCCCTTCCCGGTGAGCAGTTCTTC
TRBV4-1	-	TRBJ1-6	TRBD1	CASSLKGQGNSPLHF	TGCGCCAGCAGTCTCAAGGGACAGGGCAATTCACCCCTCCACTTT
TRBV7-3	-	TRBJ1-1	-	CASSLNSEGRNTEAFF	TGTGCCAGCAGCTTAAACAGTGAAGGAAGGAATACTGAAGCTTTCTTT
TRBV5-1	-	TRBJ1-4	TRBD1	CASSLGQGLNEKLFF	TGCGCCAGCAGCTTGGGACAGGGACTCAATGAAAAACTGTTTTTT
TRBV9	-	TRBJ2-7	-	CASSVDNGLYEQYF	TGTGCCAGCAGCGTAGACAACGGACTCTACGAGCAGTACTTC
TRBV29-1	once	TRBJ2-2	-	CSVGQVYTGELFF	TGCAGCGTTGGGCAGGTTTACACCGGGGAGCTGTTTTTT
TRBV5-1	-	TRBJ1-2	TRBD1	CASSFDRGLSYGYTF	TGCGCCAGCAGCTTTGACAGGGGGCTGAGCTATGGCTACACCTTC
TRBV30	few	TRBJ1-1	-	CAWNRDFEAFF	TGTGCCTGGAACCGGGACTTTGAAGCTTTCTTT
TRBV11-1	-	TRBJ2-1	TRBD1	CASSFSDRASYNEQFF	TGTGCCAGCAGCTTCTCGGACAGGGCCTCCTACAATGAGCAGTTCTTC
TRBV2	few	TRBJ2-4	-	CASSHWEANIQYF	TGTGCCAGCAGCCATTGGGAGGCAAACATTCAGTACTTC
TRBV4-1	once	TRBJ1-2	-	CASSQDGEGYTF	TGCGCCAGCAGCCAAGATGGAGAGGGCTACACCTTC
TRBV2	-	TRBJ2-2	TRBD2	CASSDGTSGAGELFF	TGTGCCAGCAGTGACGGGACTAGCGGGGCCGGGGAGCTGTTTTTT
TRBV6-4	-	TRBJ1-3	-	CASSDFQGTFSGNTIYF	TGTGCCAGCAGTGACTTTCAGGGAACTTTCTCTGGAAACACCATATATTTT
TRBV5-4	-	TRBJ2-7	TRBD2	CASSLRGGLSGEQYF	TGTGCCAGCAGCCTCCGGGGGGGACTATCGGGTGAGCAGTACTTC
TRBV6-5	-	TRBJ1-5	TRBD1	CATGTGGNQPQHF	TGTGCCACCGGGACAGGGGGAAATCAGCCCCAGCATTTT
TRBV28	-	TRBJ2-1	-	CASTTGYNEQFF	TGTGCCAGCACGACAGGCTACAATGAGCAGTTCTTC
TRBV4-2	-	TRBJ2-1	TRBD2	CASSQPTSGGNNEQFF	TGTGCCAGCAGCCAACCTACTAGCGGGGGAAACAATGAGCAGTTCTTC
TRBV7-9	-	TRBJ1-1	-	CASTAGTLNTEAFF	TGTGCCAGCACCGCGGGTACGCTGAACACTGAAGCTTTCTTT
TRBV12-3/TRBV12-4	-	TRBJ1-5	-	CASRSGGGQPQHF	TGTGCCAGCAGGAGCGGGGGGGGTCAGCCCCAGCATTTT
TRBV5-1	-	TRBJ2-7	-	CATHSGTSSDEQYF	TGCGCCACCCACTCTGGGACTTCCTCTGACGAGCAGTACTTC
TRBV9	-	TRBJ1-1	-	CASSETGQSEAFF	TGTGCCAGCAGCGAAACTGGACAGTCTGAAGCTTTCTTT
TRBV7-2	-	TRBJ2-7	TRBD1	CASSYKPGQVYYEQYF	TGTGCCAGCAGTTACAAACCGGGACAGGTATACTACGAGCAGTACTTC
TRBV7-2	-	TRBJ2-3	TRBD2	CASRTSSGGADTQYF	TGTGCCAGCAGAACGTCTAGCGGGGGTGCAGATACGCAGTATTTT
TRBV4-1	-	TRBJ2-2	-	CASSQSWGQGELFF	TGCGCCAGCAGCCAATCCTGGGGGCAGGGGGAGCTGTTTTTT
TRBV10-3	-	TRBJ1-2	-	CAISESGAGDGYTF	TGTGCCATCAGTGAGTCGGGTGCAGGGGATGGCTACACCTTC
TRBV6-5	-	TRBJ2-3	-	CASTEGGDRTDTQYF	TGTGCCAGCACCGAGGGCGGGGACCGCACAGATACGCAGTATTTT
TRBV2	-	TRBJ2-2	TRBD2	CASSAPGVLAGSPNTGELFF	TGTGCCAGCAGCGCCCCGGGGGTGTTAGCGGGGTCCCCGAACACCGGGGAGCTGTTTTTT
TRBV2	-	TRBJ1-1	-	CASSTRQNTEAFF	TGTGCCAGCAGTACAAGACAGAACACTGAAGCTTTCTTT
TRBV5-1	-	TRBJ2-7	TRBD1	CASRTSFGQGNYEQYF	TGCGCCAGCAGGACATCCTTTGGACAGGGTAACTACGAGCAGTACTTC
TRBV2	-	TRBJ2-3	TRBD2	CASSLGLALDTQYF	TGTGCCAGCAGTTTGGGACTAGCCTTAGATACGCAGTATTTT
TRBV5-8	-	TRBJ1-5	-	CASSLYMSSSGPQHF	TGTGCCAGCAGCTTGTATATGTCGTCATCAGGGCCCCAGCATTTT
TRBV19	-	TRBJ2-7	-	CATRAGHHEQYF	TGTGCCACTCGAGCCGGTCATCACGAGCAGTACTTC
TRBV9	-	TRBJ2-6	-	CASATRGRANVLTF	TGTGCCAGCGCCACCCGGGGGAGGGCCAACGTCCTGACTTTC
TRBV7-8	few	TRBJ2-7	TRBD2	CASSLSETSGYTYEQYF	TGTGCCAGCAGCTTATCTGAGACTAGCGGGTATACCTACGAGCAGTACTTC
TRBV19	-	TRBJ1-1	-	CASSPWLNTEAFF	TGTGCCAGTAGTCCCTGGCTGAACACTGAAGCTTTCTTT
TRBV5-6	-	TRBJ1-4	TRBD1	CASSFRGDNEKLFF	TGTGCCAGCAGCTTCAGGGGGGATAATGAAAAACTGTTTTTT
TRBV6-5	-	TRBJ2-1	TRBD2	CASSSGGIYNEQFF	TGTGCCAGCAGCTCCGGGGGGATCTACAATGAGCAGTTCTTC
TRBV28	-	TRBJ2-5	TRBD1	CASSPDRGIYETQYF	TGTGCCAGCAGTCCCGACAGGGGGATTTATGAGACCCAGTACTTC
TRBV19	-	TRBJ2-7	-	CASSMAGQRYYEQYF	TGTGCCAGTAGTATGGCGGGACAGAGATACTACGAGCAGTACTTC
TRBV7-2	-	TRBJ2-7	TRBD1	CASSHRDRFREQYF	TGTGCCAGCAGCCATCGGGACAGGTTTCGCGAGCAGTACTTC
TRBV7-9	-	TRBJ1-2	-	CASSSDFNGYTF	TGTGCCAGCAGCTCGGACTTCAATGGCTACACCTTC
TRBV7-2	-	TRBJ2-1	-	CASSFLATISYNEQFF	TGTGCCAGCAGCTTCCTAGCCACAATCTCCTACAATGAGCAGTTCTTC
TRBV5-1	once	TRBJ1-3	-	CASSPSGDSGNTIYF	TGCGCCAGCAGCCCATCAGGTGACTCTGGAAACACCATATATTTT
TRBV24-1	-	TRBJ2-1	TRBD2	CATSDLAGGSFDEQFF	TGTGCCACCAGTGATTTAGCGGGGGGGAGTTTCGATGAGCAGTTCTTC
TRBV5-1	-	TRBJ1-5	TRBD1	CASSLRTGTQPQHF	TGCGCCAGCAGCCTACGGACAGGGACTCAGCCCCAGCATTTT
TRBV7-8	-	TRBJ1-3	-	CASSPLETIYF	TGTGCCAGCAGCCCCTTGGAGACCATATATTTT
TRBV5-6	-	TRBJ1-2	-	CASSLGAGLGYGYTF	TGTGCCAGCAGCTTGGGGGCGGGCCTGGGCTATGGCTACACCTTC
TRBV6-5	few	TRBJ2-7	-	CASSLGGVPQYF	TGTGCCAGCAGCCTAGGGGGGGTCCCTCAGTACTTC
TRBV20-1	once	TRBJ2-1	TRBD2	CSASPPPGLAGSASGNEQFF	TGCAGTGCTAGTCCCCCCCCAGGACTAGCGGGGTCCGCCTCGGGAAATGAGCAGTTCTTC
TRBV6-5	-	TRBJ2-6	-	CASRVGGANVLTF	TGTGCCAGCAGGGTCGGTGGGGCCAACGTCCTGACTTTC
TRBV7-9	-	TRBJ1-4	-	CASSLGGNEKLFF	TGTGCCAGCAGCTTAGGAGGTAATGAAAAACTGTTTTTT
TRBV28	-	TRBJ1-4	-	CASIPGGVREKLFF	TGTGCCAGCATTCCGGGGGGGGTTAGAGAAAAACTGTTTTTT
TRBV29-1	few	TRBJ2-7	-	CSVSDRDNYEQYF	TGCAGCGTTTCGGACAGAGACAACTACGAGCAGTACTTC
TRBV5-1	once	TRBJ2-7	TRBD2	CASKYGGGYEQYF	TGCGCCAGCAAATACGGCGGGGGCTACGAGCAGTACTTC
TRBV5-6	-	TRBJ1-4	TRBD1	CASSLGGTGSEKLFF	TGTGCCAGCAGCTTGGGAGGGACAGGGAGTGAAAAACTGTTTTTT
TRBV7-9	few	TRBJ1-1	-	CASSLSGVKTEAFF	TGTGCCAGCAGCTTATCCGGGGTTAAGACTGAAGCTTTCTTT